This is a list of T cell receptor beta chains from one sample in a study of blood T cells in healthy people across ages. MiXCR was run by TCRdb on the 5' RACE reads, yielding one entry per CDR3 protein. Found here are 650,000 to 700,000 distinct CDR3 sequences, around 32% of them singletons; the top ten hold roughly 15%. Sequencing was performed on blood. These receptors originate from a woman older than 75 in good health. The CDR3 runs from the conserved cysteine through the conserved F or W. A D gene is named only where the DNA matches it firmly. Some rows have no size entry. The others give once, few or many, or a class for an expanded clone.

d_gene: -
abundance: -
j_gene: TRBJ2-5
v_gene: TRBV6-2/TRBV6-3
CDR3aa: CASSYSGSLKTQYF
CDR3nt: TGTGCCAGCAGTTACTCCGGCAGCCTCAAGACCCAGTACTTC

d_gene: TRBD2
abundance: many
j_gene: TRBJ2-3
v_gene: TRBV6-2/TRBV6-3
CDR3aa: CASSHSPRVAGGPSTDTQYF
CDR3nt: TGTGCCAGCAGCCACTCCCCTAGGGTAGCGGGGGGCCCCAGCACAGATACGCAGTATTTT

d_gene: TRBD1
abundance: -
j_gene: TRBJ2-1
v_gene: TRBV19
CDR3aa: CASTRDREAEQFF
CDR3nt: TGTGCCAGTACCCGGGACAGGGAAGCTGAGCAGTTCTTC

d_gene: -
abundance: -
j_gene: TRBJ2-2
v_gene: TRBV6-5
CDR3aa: CASSKGTFTGELFF
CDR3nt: TGTGCCAGCAGTAAGGGGACCTTTACCGGGGAGCTGTTTTTT

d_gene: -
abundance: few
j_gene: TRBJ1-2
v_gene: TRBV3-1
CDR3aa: CASTSRGSNYGYTF
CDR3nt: TGTGCCAGCACCTCGAGGGGGAGTAACTATGGCTACACCTTC

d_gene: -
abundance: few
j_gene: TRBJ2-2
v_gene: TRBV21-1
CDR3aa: CASSKGGQPNTGELFF
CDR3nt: TGTGCCAGCAGCAAAGGGGGACAACCGAACACCGGGGAGCTGTTTTTT

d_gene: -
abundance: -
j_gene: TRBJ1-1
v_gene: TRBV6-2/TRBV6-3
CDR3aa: CASTFQEGLGTEAFF
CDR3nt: TGTGCCAGCACCTTCCAGGAGGGTTTAGGCACTGAAGCTTTCTTT

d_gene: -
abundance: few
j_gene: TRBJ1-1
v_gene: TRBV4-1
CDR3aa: CASSQPDRPNTEAFF
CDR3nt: TGCGCCAGCAGCCAACCAGACAGGCCGAACACTGAAGCTTTCTTT

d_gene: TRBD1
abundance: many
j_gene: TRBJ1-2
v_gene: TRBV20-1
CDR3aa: CSAAGQGFSYTF
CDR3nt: TGCAGTGCAGCAGGACAGGGCTTTTCCTACACCTTC

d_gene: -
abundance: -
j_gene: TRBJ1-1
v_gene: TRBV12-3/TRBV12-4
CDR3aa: CATRGSMNTEAFF
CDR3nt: TGTGCCACCCGGGGGTCGATGAACACTGAAGCTTTCTTT

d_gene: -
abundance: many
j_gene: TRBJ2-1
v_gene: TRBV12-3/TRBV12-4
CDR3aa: CASGLWAGKSGEQFF
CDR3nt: TGTGCCAGCGGTTTGTGGGCAGGCAAAAGCGGCGAGCAGTTCTTC

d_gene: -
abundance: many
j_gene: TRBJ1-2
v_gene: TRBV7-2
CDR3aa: CASSLAVADYGYTF
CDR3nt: TGTGCCAGCAGCTTAGCGGTGGCCGACTATGGCTACACCTTC

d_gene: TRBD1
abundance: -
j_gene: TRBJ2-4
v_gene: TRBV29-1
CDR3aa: CSVFSNYRGTKNVQYF
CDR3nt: TGCAGCGTTTTTTCGAATTACAGGGGTACCAAAAACGTTCAGTACTTC

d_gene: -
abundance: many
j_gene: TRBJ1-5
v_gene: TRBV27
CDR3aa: CASSPLQAINQPQHF
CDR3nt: TGTGCCAGCAGTCCCTTACAGGCAATCAATCAGCCCCAGCATTTT

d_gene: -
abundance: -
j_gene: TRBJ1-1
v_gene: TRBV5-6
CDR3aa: CASSLGPAQAFF
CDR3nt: TGTGCCAGCAGCCTTGGACCGGCCCAAGCTTTCTTT

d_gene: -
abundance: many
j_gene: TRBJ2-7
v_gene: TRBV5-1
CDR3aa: CASSFRGPSDSYEQYF
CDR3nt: TGCGCCAGCAGCTTCCGCGGGCCCTCCGACTCCTACGAGCAGTACTTC

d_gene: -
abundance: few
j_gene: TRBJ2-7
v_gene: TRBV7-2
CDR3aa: CASSPRDTPYEQYF
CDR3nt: TGTGCCAGCAGTCCCCGGGACACCCCCTACGAGCAGTACTTC

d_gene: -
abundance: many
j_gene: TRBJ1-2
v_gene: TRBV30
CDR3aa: CAWSRLGRDYGYTF
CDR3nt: TGTGCCTGGAGCCGCCTGGGGAGGGACTATGGCTACACCTTC

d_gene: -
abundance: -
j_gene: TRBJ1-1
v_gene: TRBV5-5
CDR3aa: CASSLAGLLDTEAFF
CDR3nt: TGTGCCAGCAGCTTGGCAGGGCTTTTGGACACTGAAGCTTTCTTT

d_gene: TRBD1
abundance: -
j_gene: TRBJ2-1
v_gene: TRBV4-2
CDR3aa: CASSRVPGGLPYNEQFF
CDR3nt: TGTGCCAGCAGCCGAGTCCCAGGGGGCCTACCTTACAATGAGCAGTTCTTC

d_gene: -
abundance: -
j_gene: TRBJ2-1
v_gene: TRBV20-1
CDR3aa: CSAEALPAPNEQFF
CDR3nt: TGCAGTGCTGAGGCGCTCCCAGCCCCCAATGAGCAGTTCTTC

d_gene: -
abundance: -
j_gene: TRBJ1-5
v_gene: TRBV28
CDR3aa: CASSPNMQVLEHF
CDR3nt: TGTGCCAGCAGTCCCAATATGCAGGTCTTAGAGCATTTT

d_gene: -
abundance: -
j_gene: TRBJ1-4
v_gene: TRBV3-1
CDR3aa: CASSQVGFGEKLFF
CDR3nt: TGTGCCAGCAGCCAAGTGGGTTTTGGAGAAAAACTGTTTTTT

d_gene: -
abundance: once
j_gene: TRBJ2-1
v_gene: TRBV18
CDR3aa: CASSPYGGQGNEQFF
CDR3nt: TGTGCCAGCTCACCTTACGGGGGGCAGGGAAATGAGCAGTTCTTC

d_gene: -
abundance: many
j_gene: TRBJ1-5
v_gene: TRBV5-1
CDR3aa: CASSLAPGGGGNQPQHF
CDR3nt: TGCGCCAGCAGCTTGGCCCCCGGGGGCGGTGGCAATCAGCCCCAGCATTTT

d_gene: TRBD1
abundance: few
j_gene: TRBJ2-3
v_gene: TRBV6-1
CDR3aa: CACSTGQGAPDTQYF
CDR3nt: TGTGCCTGCAGTACTGGACAGGGGGCACCAGATACGCAGTATTTT

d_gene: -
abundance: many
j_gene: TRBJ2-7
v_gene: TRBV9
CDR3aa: CASSPRSQGGDEQYF
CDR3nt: TGTGCCAGCAGCCCCCGCTCTCAGGGTGGCGACGAGCAGTACTTC

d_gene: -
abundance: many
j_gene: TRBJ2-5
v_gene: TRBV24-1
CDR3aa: CATSDPRRAGETQYF
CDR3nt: TGTGCCACCAGTGACCCTCGCCGGGCAGGGGAGACCCAGTACTTC

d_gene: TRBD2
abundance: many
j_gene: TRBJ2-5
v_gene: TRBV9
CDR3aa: CASSVGLAGAEETQYF
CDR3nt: TGTGCCAGCAGTGTTGGACTAGCGGGCGCAGAAGAGACCCAGTACTTC

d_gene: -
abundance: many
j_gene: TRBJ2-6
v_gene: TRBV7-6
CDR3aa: CASSLMAGHGANVLTF
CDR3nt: TGTGCCAGCAGCTTAATGGCGGGGCATGGGGCCAACGTCCTGACTTTC

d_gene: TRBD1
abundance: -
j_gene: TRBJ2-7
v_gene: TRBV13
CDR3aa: CASSTRTGSYEQYF
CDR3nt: TGTGCCAGCAGCACGAGGACAGGTAGCTACGAGCAGTACTTC

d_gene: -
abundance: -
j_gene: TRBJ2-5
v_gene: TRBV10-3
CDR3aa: CAIRPGDRETQYF
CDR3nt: TGTGCCATCAGACCGGGGGATCGGGAGACCCAGTACTTC

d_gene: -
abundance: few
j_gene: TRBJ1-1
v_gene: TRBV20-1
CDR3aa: CSAKLLTNTEAFF
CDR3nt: TGCAGTGCTAAACTGCTAACGAACACTGAAGCTTTCTTT

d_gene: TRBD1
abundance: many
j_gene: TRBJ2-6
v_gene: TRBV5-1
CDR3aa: CASSLEQGARGANVLTF
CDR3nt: TGCGCCAGCAGCTTGGAACAGGGGGCGCGAGGGGCCAACGTCCTGACTTTC

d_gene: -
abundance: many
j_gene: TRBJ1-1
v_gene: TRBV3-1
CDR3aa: CASSHGLEGTEAFF
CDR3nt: TGTGCCAGCAGCCATGGCCTCGAAGGAACTGAAGCTTTCTTT

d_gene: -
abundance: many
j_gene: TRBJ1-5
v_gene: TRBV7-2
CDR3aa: CASSLAAYQPQHF
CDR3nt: TGTGCCAGCAGCTTAGCAGCTTATCAGCCCCAGCATTTT

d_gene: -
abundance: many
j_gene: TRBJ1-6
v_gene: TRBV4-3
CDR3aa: CASSQGGSGNSPLHF
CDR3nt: TGCGCCAGCAGCCAAGGAGGGAGTGGGAATTCACCCCTCCACTTT

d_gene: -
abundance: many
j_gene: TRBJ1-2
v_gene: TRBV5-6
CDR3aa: CASSPRFNYGYTF
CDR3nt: TGTGCCAGCAGCCCCAGATTTAACTATGGCTACACCTTC

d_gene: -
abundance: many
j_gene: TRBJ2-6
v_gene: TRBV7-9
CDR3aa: CASSYTIGTGANVLTF
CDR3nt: TGTGCCAGCAGCTACACGATTGGGACTGGGGCCAACGTCCTGACTTTC

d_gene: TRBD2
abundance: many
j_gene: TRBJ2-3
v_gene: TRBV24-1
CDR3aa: CATSVAGGSTDTQYF
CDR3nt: TGTGCCACCAGTGTAGCGGGGGGAAGCACAGATACGCAGTATTTT

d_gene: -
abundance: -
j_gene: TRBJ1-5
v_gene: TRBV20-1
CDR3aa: CSARDKAGGNQPQHF
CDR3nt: TGCAGTGCTAGAGATAAGGCAGGGGGCAATCAGCCCCAGCATTTT

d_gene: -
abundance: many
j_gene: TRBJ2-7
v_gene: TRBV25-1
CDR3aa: CASSESGSSYEQYF
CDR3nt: TGTGCCAGCAGTGAATCAGGCAGCTCCTACGAGCAGTACTTC

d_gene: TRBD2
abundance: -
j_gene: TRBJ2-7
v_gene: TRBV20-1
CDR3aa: CSASLLAGVLAHEQYF
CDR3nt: TGCAGTGCTAGTCTCCTAGCGGGGGTTCTGGCCCACGAGCAGTACTTC

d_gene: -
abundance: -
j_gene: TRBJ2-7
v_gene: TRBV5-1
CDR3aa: CASSFVETASYEQYF
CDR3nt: TGCGCCAGCAGCTTTGTCGAAACGGCTTCCTACGAGCAGTACTTC

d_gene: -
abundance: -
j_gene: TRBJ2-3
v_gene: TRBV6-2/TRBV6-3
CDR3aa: CASRMKSFDTQYF
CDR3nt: TGTGCCAGCAGAATGAAAAGTTTCGATACGCAGTATTTT

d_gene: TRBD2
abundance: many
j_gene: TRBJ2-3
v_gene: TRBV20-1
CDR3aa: CSAGPAGRTDTQYF
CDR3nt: TGCAGTGCTGGCCCAGCGGGGCGCACAGATACGCAGTATTTT

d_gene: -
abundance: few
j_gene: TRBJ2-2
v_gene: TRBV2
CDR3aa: CASVKGRNTGERFF
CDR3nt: TGTGCCAGCGTGAAGGGCAGGAACACCGGGGAGCGGTTTTTT

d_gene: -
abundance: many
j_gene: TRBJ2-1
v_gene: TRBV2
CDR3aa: CASSAQGRSNEQFF
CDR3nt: TGTGCCAGCAGTGCCCAGGGTAGATCCAATGAGCAGTTCTTC

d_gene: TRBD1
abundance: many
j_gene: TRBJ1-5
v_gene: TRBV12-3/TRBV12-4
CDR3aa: CASSFRGNQHF
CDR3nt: TGTGCCAGCAGTTTCAGGGGGAACCAGCATTTT